Listed below are T cell receptor beta chains from one sample, sequenced in a study of blood T cells in healthy people across ages. TCRdb re-analysed the 5' RACE reads in MiXCR, keeping a single row per CDR3 protein. The data hold approximately 940,000 distinct CDR3 sequences, with about 48% observed a single time. Sequencing input: blood. The receptors originated from a man younger than 40 in good health. The CDR3 runs from the conserved cysteine through the conserved F or W. The D gene is left open where the match is weak. The size of a clone is reported for some rows only, either as once, few or many, or as a class for expanded clones.

J: TRBJ2-3; size: NA; D: TRBD2; V: TRBV7-9; DNA: TGTGCCAGCAGCCTCCTTAGGGCCCGGGACTACCTGAGCCCAGATACGCAGTATTTT; CDR3: CASSLLRARDYLSPDTQYF
J: TRBJ1-5; size: NA; D: NA; V: TRBV4-1; DNA: TGCGCCAGCAGCCAAGAAGGTCAGTCCAGGGCCCAGCCCCAGCATTTT; CDR3: CASSQEGQSRAQPQHF
J: TRBJ2-1; size: NA; D: NA; V: TRBV12-3/TRBV12-4; DNA: TGTGCCAGCACCTGGGGAGACAGGGAGGATGAGCAGTTCTTC; CDR3: CASTWGDREDEQFF
J: TRBJ1-2; size: few; D: TRBD1; V: TRBV6-4; DNA: TGTGCCAGCAGTGCCGAGGGGGCGATGTCCAACTATGGCTACACCTTC; CDR3: CASSAEGAMSNYGYTF
J: TRBJ1-2; size: NA; D: NA; V: TRBV20-1; DNA: TGCAGTGCTTTTATGGGGCTGGGCTATGGCTACACCTTC; CDR3: CSAFMGLGYGYTF
J: TRBJ2-3; size: NA; D: TRBD2; V: TRBV12-3/TRBV12-4; DNA: TGTGCCAGCAGATTAAGCGGGGCCGGCACAGATACGCAGTATTTT; CDR3: CASRLSGAGTDTQYF
J: TRBJ2-7; size: NA; D: NA; V: TRBV10-3; DNA: TGTGCCATCAGTGAGGACAACCCAGAGCAGTACTTC; CDR3: CAISEDNPEQYF
J: TRBJ2-5; size: NA; D: TRBD2; V: TRBV2; DNA: TGTGCCAGCAGTGAATGGTTGCGGGGGGCCGGAGAGACCCAGTACTTC; CDR3: CASSEWLRGAGETQYF
J: TRBJ1-4; size: NA; D: NA; V: TRBV9; DNA: TGTGCCAGCAGCGTATCTCGGACTAATGAAAAACTGTTTTTT; CDR3: CASSVSRTNEKLFF
J: TRBJ2-3; size: once; D: NA; V: TRBV10-3; DNA: TGTGCCATCAAGGATGCAGCCTCTAGCACAGATGCGCAGTATTTT; CDR3: CAIKDAASSTDAQYF
J: TRBJ2-5; size: few; D: NA; V: TRBV4-2; DNA: TGTGCCAGCAGCCAAGATGACGGAGCGGAGACCCAGTACTTC; CDR3: CASSQDDGAETQYF
J: TRBJ2-5; size: NA; D: NA; V: TRBV20-1; DNA: TGCAGTGCTAATGGAAGGGGCCAAGAGACCCAGTACTTC; CDR3: CSANGRGQETQYF
J: TRBJ2-7; size: NA; D: TRBD1; V: TRBV12-3/TRBV12-4; DNA: TGTGCCAGCAGCCCAAGACAGGGATCCCACGAGCAGTACTTC; CDR3: CASSPRQGSHEQYF
J: TRBJ2-5; size: few; D: NA; V: TRBV5-1; DNA: TGCGCCAGCAGCTTTGAGGGATTGAAAGAGACCCAGTACTTC; CDR3: CASSFEGLKETQYF
J: TRBJ2-5; size: few; D: TRBD1; V: TRBV27; DNA: TGTGCCAGCAGTGCACACAGGGGAAGAGGGCAAGAGACCCAGTACTTC; CDR3: CASSAHRGRGQETQYF
J: TRBJ2-1; size: NA; D: NA; V: TRBV2; DNA: TGTGCCAGCGAGTTTCTCTACAATGAGCAGTTCTTC; CDR3: CASEFLYNEQFF
J: TRBJ1-1; size: NA; D: NA; V: TRBV12-3/TRBV12-4; DNA: TGTGCCATCAGACAGGCTCCTTACACTGGAGCTTTCTTT; CDR3: CAIRQAPYTGAFF
J: TRBJ1-1; size: NA; D: NA; V: TRBV29-1; DNA: TGCAGCGTTGAGTGGGGTGGGCCTTTCTTT; CDR3: CSVEWGGPFF
J: TRBJ2-5; size: NA; D: TRBD2; V: TRBV30; DNA: TGTGCCTGCACCGGACTAGCAAGGGAGACCCAGTACTTC; CDR3: CACTGLARETQYF
J: TRBJ1-4; size: NA; D: NA; V: TRBV28; DNA: TGTGCCAGCAGCCCCCCGGTCCGGTTTGGAAAACTGTTTTTT; CDR3: CASSPPVRFGKLFF
J: TRBJ1-4; size: few; D: NA; V: TRBV27; DNA: TGTGCCAGCAGTTTATGGGGGCCTAATGAAAAACTGTTTTTT; CDR3: CASSLWGPNEKLFF
J: TRBJ2-7; size: NA; D: TRBD2; V: TRBV29-1; DNA: TGCAGCGGCAAAGGCTTAGCGGGAGTAAGGGTGGACGAGCAGTACTTC; CDR3: CSGKGLAGVRVDEQYF
J: TRBJ1-2; size: NA; D: NA; V: TRBV3-1; DNA: TGTGCCAGCAGCCAAGGAGGACAGATTTTAAACTATGGCTACACCTTC; CDR3: CASSQGGQILNYGYTF
J: TRBJ2-3; size: NA; D: NA; V: TRBV21-1; DNA: TGTGCCAGCAGCATTCGTCCCGGAGCAGATACGCAGTATTTT; CDR3: CASSIRPGADTQYF
J: TRBJ1-2; size: NA; D: NA; V: TRBV6-2/TRBV6-3; DNA: TGTGCCAGCGGTGCGGGGAAACCTAACTATGGCTACACCTTC; CDR3: CASGAGKPNYGYTF
J: TRBJ2-5; size: NA; D: NA; V: TRBV6-5; DNA: TGTGCCAGCAGCTCTATTAGGGAGACCCAGTACTTC; CDR3: CASSSIRETQYF
J: TRBJ2-1; size: NA; D: NA; V: TRBV9; DNA: TGTGCCAGCAGCGTAGAGGTCCCCAATGAGCAGTTCTTC; CDR3: CASSVEVPNEQFF
J: TRBJ2-6; size: NA; D: NA; V: TRBV12-3/TRBV12-4; DNA: TGTGCCAGCGGTTTGGCAAGTATCGCTGGGGCCAACGTCCTGACTTTC; CDR3: CASGLASIAGANVLTF
J: TRBJ2-2; size: few; D: NA; V: TRBV9; DNA: TGTGCCAGCAGCGTAGACAGGTTGACCGGGGAGCTGTTTTTT; CDR3: CASSVDRLTGELFF
J: TRBJ2-3; size: NA; D: TRBD1; V: TRBV9; DNA: TGTGCCAGCAGCGTAGGACCCGGGACAGGGGCAGATACGCAGTATTTT; CDR3: CASSVGPGTGADTQYF
J: TRBJ2-7; size: many; D: NA; V: TRBV7-2; DNA: TGTGCCAGCAGCCCAGGGGGAGGCTCCTACGAGCAGTACTTC; CDR3: CASSPGGGSYEQYF
J: TRBJ2-1; size: NA; D: TRBD1; V: TRBV28; DNA: TGTGCCAGCAGTCCTCCATCGGGACAGGGAAATGAGCAGTTCTTC; CDR3: CASSPPSGQGNEQFF